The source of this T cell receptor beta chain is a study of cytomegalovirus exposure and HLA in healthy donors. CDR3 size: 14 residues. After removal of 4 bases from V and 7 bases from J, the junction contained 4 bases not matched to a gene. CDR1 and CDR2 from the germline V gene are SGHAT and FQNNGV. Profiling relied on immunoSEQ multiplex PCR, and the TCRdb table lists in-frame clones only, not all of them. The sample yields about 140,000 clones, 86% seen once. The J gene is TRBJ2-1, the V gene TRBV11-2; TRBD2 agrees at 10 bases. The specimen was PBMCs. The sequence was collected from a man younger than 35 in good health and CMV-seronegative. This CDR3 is CASSSLAGVNEQFF. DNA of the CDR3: TGTGCCAGCAGCTCTCTAGCGGGAGTTAATGAGCAGTTCTTC. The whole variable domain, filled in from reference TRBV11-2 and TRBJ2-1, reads EAGVAQSPRYKIIEKRQSVAFWCNPISGHATLYWYQQILGQGPKLLIQFQNNGVVDDSQLPKDRFSAERLKGVDSTLKIQPAKLEDSAVYLCASSSLAGVNEQFFGPGTRLTVL.